These T cell receptor beta chains were read from a single sample in a study of human T cells and chemical hapten exposure. TCRdb recomputed calls from the RACE reads with MiXCR, one row per CDR3 protein. In the table there are 60,000 to 65,000 distinct CDR3 sequences, 9.5% to 11% of which are singletons. The starting material was whole blood, obtained in connection with sensitization to the hapten diphenylcyclopropenone (DPC). These receptors all stem from a woman aged 25 to 45 with alopecia areata. Some clones in this sample may be carry-over from other donors' samples. Each CDR3 is given with its conserved first and last residue. The order of the fields is D gene, clone size, V gene, J gene, CDR3 DNA, CDR3 protein. A D gene is named only where the DNA matches it firmly. The listing skips clone size in some rows; elsewhere it reads once, few, many or a size class.

D gene: TRBD1
clone size: .
V gene: TRBV7-3
J gene: TRBJ1-1
CDR3 DNA: TGTGCCAGCAGCCCAACCGGGACAGATAACACTGAAGCTTTCTTT
CDR3 protein: CASSPTGTDNTEAFF

D gene: .
clone size: .
V gene: TRBV6-5
J gene: TRBJ1-2
CDR3 DNA: TGTGCCAGCAGGAACAGAGAGGGCTACACCTTC
CDR3 protein: CASRNREGYTF

D gene: TRBD1
clone size: .
V gene: TRBV5-1
J gene: TRBJ2-3
CDR3 DNA: TGCGCCAGCAGCGGGGGACCCGGGACAGGGGAGTGGGATACGCAGTATTTT
CDR3 protein: CASSGGPGTGEWDTQYF

D gene: .
clone size: many
V gene: TRBV4-3
J gene: TRBJ1-1
CDR3 DNA: TGCGCCAGCAGCCAAGATCGTCCGCCGGGGAACACTGAAGCTTTCTTT
CDR3 protein: CASSQDRPPGNTEAFF

D gene: .
clone size: many
V gene: TRBV28
J gene: TRBJ2-5
CDR3 DNA: TGTGCCAGCAGTTTATGGCGGGGGACAGAAGAGACCCAGTACTTC
CDR3 protein: CASSLWRGTEETQYF

D gene: .
clone size: many
V gene: TRBV28
J gene: TRBJ1-6
CDR3 DNA: TGTGCCAGCAGTCTCGTACAGGGTGGGTCACCCCTCCACTTT
CDR3 protein: CASSLVQGGSPLHF

D gene: .
clone size: few
V gene: TRBV19
J gene: TRBJ2-3
CDR3 DNA: TGTGCCAGTAGTATGGCTAGCACAGATACGCAGTATTTT
CDR3 protein: CASSMASTDTQYF

D gene: TRBD2
clone size: few
V gene: TRBV28
J gene: TRBJ2-5
CDR3 DNA: TGTGCCAGCAGTTCCGGTCGGGGGGGACAAGAGACCCAGTACTTC
CDR3 protein: CASSSGRGGQETQYF

D gene: TRBD2
clone size: .
V gene: TRBV7-2
J gene: TRBJ2-1
CDR3 DNA: TGTGCCAGCAGCTTAGGGCGGGGGATATACAATGAGCAGTTCTTC
CDR3 protein: CASSLGRGIYNEQFF

D gene: .
clone size: many
V gene: TRBV18
J gene: TRBJ2-7
CDR3 DNA: TGTGCCAGCTCACCATTGAGCAGGGTGGACGAGCAGTACTTC
CDR3 protein: CASSPLSRVDEQYF

D gene: .
clone size: few
V gene: TRBV12-3/TRBV12-4
J gene: TRBJ2-3
CDR3 DNA: TGTGCCAGCAGTTTATGGGAATCTGATACAGATACGCAGTATTTT
CDR3 protein: CASSLWESDTDTQYF

D gene: .
clone size: few
V gene: TRBV6-5
J gene: TRBJ2-2
CDR3 DNA: TGTGCCAGCAGTTATGATGTCACCGGGGAGCTGTTTTTT
CDR3 protein: CASSYDVTGELFF

D gene: .
clone size: few
V gene: TRBV7-3
J gene: TRBJ1-6
CDR3 DNA: TGTGCCAGCAGCTTAACCGGAGACAGTCCCTATAATTCACCCCTCCACTTT
CDR3 protein: CASSLTGDSPYNSPLHF

D gene: .
clone size: .
V gene: TRBV6-2/TRBV6-3
J gene: TRBJ1-5
CDR3 DNA: TGTGCCAGCAGCAGGCCAGCGGGCAGGGTGCGTGCTCAGCCCCAGCATTTT
CDR3 protein: CASSRPAGRVRAQPQHF

D gene: TRBD1
clone size: many
V gene: TRBV7-3
J gene: TRBJ2-7
CDR3 DNA: TGTGCCAGCGCTCCCGACGGGACAGGGAGCTCCTACGAGCAGTACTTC
CDR3 protein: CASAPDGTGSSYEQYF

D gene: TRBD2
clone size: many
V gene: TRBV29-1
J gene: TRBJ2-5
CDR3 DNA: TGCAGCGTTGATGGACTAGATCAAGAGACCCAGTACTTC
CDR3 protein: CSVDGLDQETQYF

D gene: .
clone size: many
V gene: TRBV7-9
J gene: TRBJ1-4
CDR3 DNA: TGTGCCAGCGAGGTAGCTTCCGGGATTGAAAAACTGTTTTTT
CDR3 protein: CASEVASGIEKLFF

D gene: TRBD1
clone size: .
V gene: TRBV20-1
J gene: TRBJ2-3
CDR3 DNA: TGCAGTGCTAGAGCTAGGGGGCAAACAGATACGCAGTATTTT
CDR3 protein: CSARARGQTDTQYF

D gene: .
clone size: many
V gene: TRBV7-9
J gene: TRBJ2-5
CDR3 DNA: TGTGCCAGCAGCCATCATCTCGGGACCCAAGAGACCCAGTACTTC
CDR3 protein: CASSHHLGTQETQYF

D gene: .
clone size: .
V gene: TRBV28
J gene: TRBJ2-7
CDR3 DNA: TGTGCCAGCAGCCGACCGTACGAGCAGTACTTC
CDR3 protein: CASSRPYEQYF

D gene: TRBD1
clone size: .
V gene: TRBV28
J gene: TRBJ1-2
CDR3 DNA: TGTGCCAGCAGTCGCCGAGGGACAGTTGATGGCTACACCTTC
CDR3 protein: CASSRRGTVDGYTF

D gene: .
clone size: many
V gene: TRBV10-1
J gene: TRBJ1-3
CDR3 DNA: TGCGCCAGCAGTGAAGTTCAACCGACCGCCGGGGCAGGCTCTGGAAACACCATATATTTT
CDR3 protein: CASSEVQPTAGAGSGNTIYF

D gene: .
clone size: few
V gene: TRBV19
J gene: TRBJ2-1
CDR3 DNA: TGTGCCAGTACCCCACCCGGGACAAGGCACAATGAGCAGTTCTTC
CDR3 protein: CASTPPGTRHNEQFF

D gene: .
clone size: .
V gene: TRBV5-1
J gene: TRBJ2-3
CDR3 DNA: TGCGCCAGCAGCTTGGCCGGTCAGGGGACAGATACGCAGTATTTT
CDR3 protein: CASSLAGQGTDTQYF

D gene: .
clone size: many
V gene: TRBV7-9
J gene: TRBJ1-2
CDR3 DNA: TGTGCCAGCAGCTCCGAGCGGGGGGTTGTATGGTATGGCTACACCTTC
CDR3 protein: CASSSERGVVWYGYTF

D gene: TRBD1
clone size: few
V gene: TRBV6-6
J gene: TRBJ2-5
CDR3 DNA: TGTGCCAGCTCTCCCCGGGCACAGGGGTTAGAAGAGACCCAGTACTTC
CDR3 protein: CASSPRAQGLEETQYF

D gene: .
clone size: few
V gene: TRBV7-2
J gene: TRBJ1-1
CDR3 DNA: TGTGCCAGCAGCCCCGGAGTCACTGAAGCTTTCTTT
CDR3 protein: CASSPGVTEAFF

D gene: .
clone size: few
V gene: TRBV19
J gene: TRBJ2-7
CDR3 DNA: TGTGCCAGTAGTCCGGGACCCGATGCCTACGAGCAGTACTTC
CDR3 protein: CASSPGPDAYEQYF

D gene: TRBD1
clone size: .
V gene: TRBV20-1
J gene: TRBJ1-1
CDR3 DNA: TGCAGTGCTATCCCGGGACAGGGGGTGAACACTGAAGCTTTCTTT
CDR3 protein: CSAIPGQGVNTEAFF

D gene: .
clone size: few
V gene: TRBV3-1
J gene: TRBJ1-5
CDR3 DNA: TGTGCCAGCAGCCAAGGATTCGGGGGGTTTAATCAGCCCCAGCATTTT
CDR3 protein: CASSQGFGGFNQPQHF

D gene: .
clone size: .
V gene: TRBV6-1
J gene: TRBJ2-7
CDR3 DNA: TGTGCCAGCGGGGGGCTGGGCAGTCAGTACTTC
CDR3 protein: CASGGLGSQYF

D gene: TRBD2
clone size: many
V gene: TRBV5-1
J gene: TRBJ2-3
CDR3 DNA: TGCGCCAGCAGCTCGGGACTAGCGGGAGGGCGGTCGGCAGATACGCAGTATTTT
CDR3 protein: CASSSGLAGGRSADTQYF

D gene: .
clone size: few
V gene: TRBV28
J gene: TRBJ1-1
CDR3 DNA: TGTGCCAGCAGTACGTACCTGTCGAACACTGAAGCTTTCTTT
CDR3 protein: CASSTYLSNTEAFF